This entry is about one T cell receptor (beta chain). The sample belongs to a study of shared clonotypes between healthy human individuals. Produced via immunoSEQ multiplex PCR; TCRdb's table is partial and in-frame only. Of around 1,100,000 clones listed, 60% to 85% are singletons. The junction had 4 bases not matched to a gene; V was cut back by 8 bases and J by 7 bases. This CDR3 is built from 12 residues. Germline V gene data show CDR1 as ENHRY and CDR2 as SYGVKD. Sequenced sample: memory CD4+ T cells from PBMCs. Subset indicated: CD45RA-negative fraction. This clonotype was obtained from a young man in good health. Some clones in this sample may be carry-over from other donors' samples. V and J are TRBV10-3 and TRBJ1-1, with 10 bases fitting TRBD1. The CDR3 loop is CAISGQGDEAFF. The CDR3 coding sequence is TGTGCCATCTCTGGACAGGGGGATGAAGCTTTCTTT.